These 11 T cell receptor beta chains share one sample of origin, sequenced in a study of sequential checkpoint blockade in melanoma. The repertoire was sequenced with immunoSEQ multiplex PCR; TCRdb's copy has only in-frame clones and lacks some. Altogether some 10,000 clones are present, less than 80% being singletons, with the ten largest covering 35% to 45%. Treatment given: randomized to nivolumab then ipilimumab (arm A) or the reverse (arm B). The sample in question was CD8+ T cells sorted from blood (inferred from file names), obtained from a patient given nivolumab and ipilimumab in sequence. The receptors here all came from a human donor with melanoma.

This clone has only a few counts. This chain uses TRBV5-1 with TRBJ1-1, with 7 positions matching TRBD1. V dropped 6 bases and J dropped 5; count of bases not matched to a gene: 16. The V gene's germline CDR1 is SGHRS and CDR2 YFSETQ. This CDR3 has 16 residues. The CDR3 DNA sequence: TGCGCCAGCACCCCTTATCCGACGACAGGGACGACTGAAGCTTTCTTT. Translating gives CASTPYPTTGTTEAFF.

V gene TRBV7-9 combines with J gene TRBJ2-7; TRBD2 is a possible D gene (8 bases). The CDR3 has 11 amino acids. Trimming shortened V by 5 bases and J by 12 bases, and 14 bases separated the two germline ends. Germline assignment: CDR1 SEHNR and CDR2 FQNEAQ (reference sequence). CDR3 nucleotide sequence: TGTGCCAGCAGCGCGGGGGGACAGCCGTACTTC. This codes for CASSAGGQPYF.

This rearrangement joins TRBV7-9 to TRBJ2-1; the D gene is possibly TRBD1 (5 bases). V was shortened by 1 base and J by 1 base, with 8 bases between the two germline ends. The germline V gene has CDR1 SEHNR and CDR2 FQNEAQ (reference sequence). The CDR3 runs 15 residues. The CDR3 DNA reads as TGTGCCAGCAGCTTAGGTGGGGCATCCTACAATGAGCAGTTCTTC. Translating it yields CASSLGGASYNEQFF.

A word on this clone: The junction shows a germline mismatch at one end, possibly a read error. The chain carries TRBV7-9 and TRBJ2-2; maybe TRBD2 (5 bases). The CDR3 spans 12 residues. Germline V lookup: CDR1 SEHNR, CDR2 FQNEAQ (reference sequence). CDR3 nucleotides: TGTGTCAGCAGTTCTCTAGCTGGGGAGCTGTTTTTT. It is translated as CVSSSLAGELFF.

The rearrangement uses TRBV27 and TRBJ2-7; D perhaps matches TRBD1 (6 bases). V was pared by 5 bases and J by 2 bases, with 16 bases between. The CDR3 extends over 15 amino acids. Germline CDR1 and CDR2: MNHEY and SMNVEV (reference sequence). CDR3 residues: CASSPLKDSTYEQYF. CDR3 nucleotide sequence: TGTGCCAGCAGTCCCCTTAAGGACAGCACCTACGAGCAGTACTTC.

The rearrangement links TRBV5-8 to TRBJ2-7, with D tentatively TRBD2 (6 bases). The germline V and J ends were trimmed by 4 bases and 5 bases, with 16 bases remaining between them. Per the germline V gene, CDR1 is SGHTS and CDR2 is YDEGEE. The CDR3 is 14 residues long. The CDR3 DNA sequence: TGTGCCAGCAGCGTGGTGGCGGGGTACGACGAGCAGTACTTC. It encodes CASSVVAGYDEQYF.

This clone appeared a few times. This chain uses TRBV5-1 with TRBJ2-7; D might be TRBD2 (7 bases). V was shortened by 4 bases and J by 3 bases, with 17 bases between the two germline ends. The CDR3 is 15 residues long. CDR1 is SGHRS and CDR2 is YFSETQ in the germline V gene. CDR3 nucleotide sequence: TGCGCCAGCAGCCCCGAGGAGGGGGGGTTCTACGAGCAGTACTTC. It codes for CASSPEEGGFYEQYF.

The V gene is TRBV7-2, the J gene TRBJ2-7; D remains ambiguous. The germline V gene has CDR1 SGHTA and CDR2 FQGNSA. The V end lost 3 bases, the J end lost 1 base, and 4 bases lay between the germline ends. This CDR3 contains 12 residues. CDR3 in amino acids: CASSFGSYEQYF. In DNA form, the CDR3 reads TGTGCCAGCAGCTTCGGTTCCTACGAGCAGTACTTC.

As for this clone: An end of the junction does not agree with germline; a read error may underlie this. This rearrangement joins TRBV5-4 to TRBJ1-2; 8 nucleotides line up with TRBD1. CDR1 and CDR2 (germline): SGHNT, YYREEE (reference sequence). CDR3 length: 14 amino acids. As DNA, the CDR3 is TGCGCCAGCAGTCCCGACAGGGGTGGTTATGGCTACACCTTC. Protein sequence: CASSPDRGGYGYTF.

V and J are TRBV30 and TRBJ2-3, with D maybe TRBD1 (7 bases). Germline CDR1 GTSNPN, CDR2 SVGIG (reference sequence). The CDR3 spans 15 residues. V lost 1 base to trimming and J lost 0 bases, with 11 bases between them. DNA of the CDR3: TGTGCCTGGAGTGACAGGGGACTTAGCACAGATACGCAGTATTTT. Residues: CAWSDRGLSTDTQYF.

This clone was seen a single time. V is TRBV5-1 and J is TRBJ2-5; tentative D call: TRBD2 (5 bases). With 2 bases removed from V and 5 bases from J, the gap between germline ends came to 13 bases. CDR1 is SGHRS, CDR2 YFSETQ, per germline. There are 14 residues in the CDR3. CDR3 in amino acids: CASSLEGTGETQYF. The CDR3 coding sequence is TGCGCCAGCAGCTTAGAGGGAACGGGGGAGACCCAGTACTTC.